Listed below are T cell receptor beta chains from one sample, sequenced in a study of T-cell reconstitution after alpha-beta-depleted transplantation in children. TCRdb re-derived calls from the PCR reads in MiXCR, one entry per CDR3 protein. Among about 250,000 distinct CDR3 sequences listed, about 24% were seen once. The sample was PBMCs, mostly from graft donor cells, taken 360 days after TCRalphabeta/CD19-depleted stem cell transplant. All receptors come from a female patient between 2 and 15 years old who had a stem cell transplant for congenital amegakaryocytic thrombocytopenia, so the T cells may come from the graft donor. Each CDR3 is given with its conserved first and last residue. The D gene is left open where the match is weak. Not every row has a clone size; where given, it reads once, few, many or a size class.

.	TRBV6-2/TRBV6-3	.	TRBJ2-5	TGTGCCAGCAGAAACGGGGGAACCCAGTACTTC	CASRNGGTQYF
.	TRBV30	.	TRBJ2-7	TGTGCCTGGATGGGGGCCAACTTCTACGAGCAGTACTTC	CAWMGANFYEQYF
.	TRBV20-1	.	TRBJ2-5	TGCAGTGCTAGCAGCGGCCAAGAGACCCAGTACTTC	CSASSGQETQYF
.	TRBV28	.	TRBJ2-7	TGTGCCAGCAGTCAAACTGGCACCCTAAACTACGAGCAGTACTTC	CASSQTGTLNYEQYF
few	TRBV5-1	TRBD1	TRBJ2-2	TGCGCCAGCAAGGGACAGATGAACACCGGGGAGCTGTTTTTT	CASKGQMNTGELFF
once	TRBV20-1	TRBD2	TRBJ2-5	TGCAGTGCTAGCGACGCCCGGGGGGAGGAGACCCAGTACTTC	CSASDARGEETQYF
many	TRBV7-6	TRBD1	TRBJ2-2	TGTGCCAGCAGCCGACAGGGGGCCGGGGAGCTGTTTTTT	CASSRQGAGELFF
.	TRBV12-3/TRBV12-4	.	TRBJ1-2	TGTGCCAACACCCACTCCCGGGATATGGGGTACACCTTC	CANTHSRDMGYTF
few	TRBV11-2	.	TRBJ2-7	TGTGCCAGCAGCCTCGTCGGCTGGTTTCTCCACGAGCAGTACTTC	CASSLVGWFLHEQYF
few	TRBV15	.	TRBJ2-2	TGTGCCACCAGCAGAGATCGGGACAACACCGGGGAGCTGTTTTTT	CATSRDRDNTGELFF
.	TRBV4-1	TRBD1	TRBJ2-7	TGCGCCAGCAGCCAAGAGTCAGGGACAGGGAGCTCCTACGAGCAGTACTTC	CASSQESGTGSSYEQYF
.	TRBV20-1	TRBD1	TRBJ2-7	TGCAGTGCTACCTCACGGGGACAGGAGAACTACGAGCAGTACTTC	CSATSRGQENYEQYF
few	TRBV9	.	TRBJ2-7	TGTGCCAGCACCCATGACAAATTCCCCGACGAGCAGTACTTC	CASTHDKFPDEQYF
.	TRBV10-3	.	TRBJ1-1	TGTGCCATGAAATGGGGTGGGAACACTGAAGCTTTCTTT	CAMKWGGNTEAFF
.	TRBV6-6	.	TRBJ2-2	TGTGCCAGCAGTTACCTCCGAACCGGGGAGCTGTTTTTT	CASSYLRTGELFF
.	TRBV10-2	.	TRBJ1-1	TGCGCCAGCAGTGTGAATTGGCAGGGGCGTGAAGCTTTCTTT	CASSVNWQGREAFF
.	TRBV18	.	TRBJ1-1	TGTGCCAGCTCACCAATCGCAAGGAAGGATGAAGCTTTCTTT	CASSPIARKDEAFF
.	TRBV20-1	TRBD2	TRBJ2-7	TGCAGTGCTAGAGTTTCTAGCGGGGGGGCCTCGTACTACGAGCAGTACTTC	CSARVSSGGASYYEQYF
few	TRBV20-1	.	TRBJ2-2	TGCAGTGCTAGGGATCAGTTCCGGACCGGGGAGCTGTTTTTT	CSARDQFRTGELFF
.	TRBV6-2/TRBV6-3	.	TRBJ2-2	TGTGCCAGCAGTTACCCAGGGTTCGGATTCGGCACCGGGGAGCTGTTTTTT	CASSYPGFGFGTGELFF
few	TRBV5-1	TRBD2	TRBJ2-2	TGCGCCAGCAGCTCTACGGCGGGGGAGAACACCGGGGAGCTGTTTTTT	CASSSTAGENTGELFF
few	TRBV28	TRBD1	TRBJ1-6	TGTGCCAGCAGTCGGGACAGGGGAAGATCACCCCTCCACTTT	CASSRDRGRSPLHF
.	TRBV2	TRBD1	TRBJ2-7	TGTGCCAGCAGGTCGGGACAGGGGTTCTACGAGCAGTACTTC	CASRSGQGFYEQYF
.	TRBV5-1	TRBD2	TRBJ2-5	TGCGCCAGCTCTCCCGGGGCGCTAGCGGGAGCGCTCCAAGAGACCCAGTACTTC	CASSPGALAGALQETQYF
.	TRBV28	TRBD1	TRBJ2-5	TGTGCCAGCAGTTTCACAGGGGCCCAAGAGACCCAGTACTTC	CASSFTGAQETQYF
many	TRBV3-1	TRBD2	TRBJ2-2	TGTGCCAGCAGCCAAGAGGGACTAGCGGGGGCAATCACCGGGGAGCTGTTTTTT	CASSQEGLAGAITGELFF
.	TRBV20-1	.	TRBJ1-6	TGCGGAAGGCGAGCAGGGAATTCACCCCTCCACTTT	CGRRAGNSPLHF
few	TRBV24-1	.	TRBJ2-7	TGTGCCACCAGTGACCTGAGGAATAGAGAGCAGTACTTC	CATSDLRNREQYF
many	TRBV4-1	.	TRBJ1-6	TGCGCCAGCAGCCAAGATGTGGCATCCTATAATTCACCCCTCCACTTT	CASSQDVASYNSPLHF
many	TRBV10-3	.	TRBJ2-1	TGTGCCATCAGTGAAGCCGGTACCGAGCAGTTCTTC	CAISEAGTEQFF
few	TRBV11-2	.	TRBJ2-1	TGTGCCAGCAGCTCCTTGGGGCGCGACAGCTCCTACAATGAGCAGTTCTTC	CASSSLGRDSSYNEQFF
few	TRBV20-1	.	TRBJ2-1	TGCAGTGCAGGGGCAGTAAATGAGCAGTTCTTC	CSAGAVNEQFF
.	TRBV28	.	TRBJ2-7	TGTGCCAGCAGACGTTGGCGGGGCTCCCGGTACGAGCAGTACTTC	CASRRWRGSRYEQYF
many	TRBV4-3	.	TRBJ1-2	TGCGCCAGCAGCCAAGACCCTAGGGATCAGGGCTACACCTTC	CASSQDPRDQGYTF
.	TRBV5-1	.	TRBJ2-3	TGCGCCAGCAGCCGGTCAAGCGCACGCACAGATACGCAGTATTTT	CASSRSSARTDTQYF
many	TRBV28	.	TRBJ1-2	TGTGCCAGCAGTTTTCAGAGCTTACGGGATGGCTACACCTTC	CASSFQSLRDGYTF
.	TRBV7-9	.	TRBJ1-2	TGTGCCAGCAGTTTTATTCCCAGTCCAAATGGCTACACCTTC	CASSFIPSPNGYTF
.	TRBV20-1	.	TRBJ2-4	TGCAGTGCCAGAAGCCTAGCCAAAAACATTCAGTACTTC	CSARSLAKNIQYF
many	TRBV20-1	.	TRBJ1-5	TGCAGTGCTAGAGATTGGAGTTGGACCCCTGATCAGCCCCAGCATTTT	CSARDWSWTPDQPQHF
many	TRBV5-1	TRBD2	TRBJ2-4	TGCGCCAGCAGCCCCGGAGGAGCGGGATTCAAAAACATTCAGTACTTC	CASSPGGAGFKNIQYF
many	TRBV25-1	.	TRBJ2-3	TGTGCCAGCAGTAAACTAGATCGGGACACAGATACGCAGTATTTT	CASSKLDRDTDTQYF
many	TRBV29-1	.	TRBJ1-2	TGCAGCGTTGTAGACAGTCCCCTTTTCACCTTC	CSVVDSPLFTF
.	TRBV5-8	.	TRBJ2-1	TGTGCCAGCAGCTTGGGGGACGTCTCCTACAATGAGCAGTTCTTC	CASSLGDVSYNEQFF
few	TRBV10-3	.	TRBJ2-5	TGTGCCATCAACGGAGGCCCCTACCAAGAGACCCAGTACTTC	CAINGGPYQETQYF
.	TRBV20-1	TRBD1	TRBJ2-5	TGCAGAGGGGGGGACAGGGGGCGATTGGGGACCCAGTACTTC	CRGGDRGRLGTQYF
.	TRBV20-1	.	TRBJ2-5	TGCAGTGCTCTGACCGCGGGCCAAGAGACCCAGTACTTC	CSALTAGQETQYF
many	TRBV6-5	.	TRBJ2-1	TGTGCCAGCAGTTACATCTACGACCGGGACCTAAACTACAATGAGCAGTTCTTC	CASSYIYDRDLNYNEQFF
few	TRBV18	.	TRBJ1-2	TGTGCCAGCTCACTAAAACGGGGGGAAGCGATTTATGGCTACACCTTC	CASSLKRGEAIYGYTF
few	TRBV12-3/TRBV12-4	.	TRBJ2-7	TGTGCCAGCAGACAAGACATTGCCTACGAGCAGTACTTC	CASRQDIAYEQYF
many	TRBV5-1	.	TRBJ2-3	TGCGCCAGCAGCTTGGTCGATCGAGGCACAGATACGCAGTATTTT	CASSLVDRGTDTQYF
few	TRBV5-5	.	TRBJ2-1	TGTGCCAGCAGCTCAGGGAATTTGGGGCAGTTCTTC	CASSSGNLGQFF
.	TRBV7-9	.	TRBJ2-3	TGTGCCAGCAGCAGAAGCGCTAGGACATCTAGCACAGATACGCAGTATTTT	CASSRSARTSSTDTQYF
few	TRBV10-3	.	TRBJ1-3	TGTGCCATCAGTTCAGGGTCTACTGGAAACACCATATATTTT	CAISSGSTGNTIYF
many	TRBV29-1	TRBD2	TRBJ2-1	TGCAGCGTTGAAGATCTGGCTAGCGGGAGTCATAGCTCCTACAATGAGCAGTTCTTC	CSVEDLASGSHSSYNEQFF
.	TRBV14	.	TRBJ2-5	TGTGCCAGCAGCGCGACCGCGACTAGAAAATCGGCCTTC	CASSATATRKSAF